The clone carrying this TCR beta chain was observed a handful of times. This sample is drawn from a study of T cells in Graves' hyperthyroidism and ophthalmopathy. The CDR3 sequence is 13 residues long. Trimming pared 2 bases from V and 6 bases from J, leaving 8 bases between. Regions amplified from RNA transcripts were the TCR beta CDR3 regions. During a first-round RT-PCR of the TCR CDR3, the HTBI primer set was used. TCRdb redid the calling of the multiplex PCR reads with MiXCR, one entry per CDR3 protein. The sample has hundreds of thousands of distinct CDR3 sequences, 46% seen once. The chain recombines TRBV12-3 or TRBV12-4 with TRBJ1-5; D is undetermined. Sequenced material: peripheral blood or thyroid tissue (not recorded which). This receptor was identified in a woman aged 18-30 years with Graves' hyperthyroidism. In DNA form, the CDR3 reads TGTGCCAGCAGTTTACAGGCGGCTCAGCCCCAGCATTTT. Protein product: CASSLQAAQPQHF.